These 11 T cell receptor beta chains originate from one sample sequenced in a study of cytotoxic CD8 clonotypes in ibrutinib-treated CLL. The data were produced by immunoSEQ multiplex PCR, yet TCRdb's version contains in-frame clones alone and is incomplete. The profile covers 250,000 to 350,000 clones, with roughly three quarters appearing a single time and around 5.1% taken by the ten largest. The sample was PBMCs, taken at disease progression, from a patient treated with ibrutinib. The receptors originated from a human donor with chronic lymphocytic leukemia.

This clone was observed a few times. V and J are TRBV6-1 and TRBJ2-1; D remains ambiguous. Per the germline V gene, CDR1 is MNHNS and CDR2 is SASEGT. V was shortened by 2 bases and J by 10 bases, with 15 bases between the two germline ends. The CDR3 is 14 residues long. The CDR3: CASSELGPGAEQFF. The CDR3 nucleotides are TGTGCCAGCAGTGAATTAGGTCCGGGCGCGGAGCAGTTCTTC.

This chain joins TRBV28 and TRBJ2-3; TRBD1 agrees at 9 bases. This CDR3 has 16 residues. From germline, CDR1 is MDHEN and CDR2 SYDVKM. V lost 6 bases and J lost 6; bases outside the gene matches: 13. CDR3 DNA sequence: TGTGCCAGCAGCCCGGACAGGGGCCCCGAGGGGGATACGCAGTATTTT. Translated, it gives CASSPDRGPEGDTQYF. The full variable domain, its missing parts supplied by reference TRBV28 and TRBJ2-3, is DVKVTQSSRYLVKRTGEKVFLECVQDMDHENMFWYRQDPGLGLRLIYFSYDVKMKEKGDIPEGYSVSREKKERFSLILESASTNQTSMYLCASSPDRGPEGDTQYFGPGTRLTVL.

This clone was detected only once. The V and J genes are TRBV7-9 and TRBJ2-6; 8 nucleotides match TRBD2. Germline V lookup: CDR1 SEHNR, CDR2 FQNEAQ (reference sequence). The CDR3 loop spans 16 amino acids. J was trimmed by 3 bases and V by 5 bases; bases with no gene match: 6. The CDR3 region is CASSIQAGVGANVLTF. The CDR3 DNA is TGTGCCAGCAGCATACAAGCGGGGGTTGGGGCCAACGTCCTGACTTTC. The variable domain in full, with the rest retrieved from reference TRBV7-9 and TRBJ2-6, is DTGVSQNPRHKITKRGQNVTFRCDPISEHNRLYWYRQTLGQGPEFLTYFQNEAQLEKSRLLSDRFSAERPKGSFSTLEIQRTEQGDSAMYLCASSIQAGVGANVLTFGAGSRLTVL.

The J gene is TRBJ2-3, the V gene TRBV29-1, with 9 bases fitting TRBD2. The CDR3 runs to 15 residues. The J segment lost 6 bases and the V segment lost 5 bases, leaving 12 bases of the junction unmatched. Germline V gene lookup returns CDR1 SQVTM and CDR2 ANQGSEA. Written as DNA, the CDR3 is TGCAGCGTTTTCAGCGGGAGGCCAGGCGTGGATACGCAGTATTTT. It yields the protein CSVFSGRPGVDTQYF.

The chain carries TRBV27 and TRBJ2-2, with D tentatively TRBD1 (6 bases). Germline-derived CDR1 and CDR2 are MNHEY and SMNVEV (reference sequence). V was cut by 6 bases and J by 2 bases, with 13 bases left in between. CDR3 length: 15 amino acids. CDR3: CASSHRTANTGELFF. DNA of the CDR3: TGTGCCAGCAGCCACAGGACAGCTAACACCGGGGAGCTGTTTTTT.

The CDR3 reads CASSLDGLERQFF. The CDR3 bases are TGTGCCAGCAGCTTAGACGGACTTGAGCGGCAGTTCTTC. The chain employs TRBV11-3 and TRBJ2-1, with D perhaps TRBD2 (5 bases). This CDR3 is built from 13 residues. The germline V gene has CDR1 SGHNT and CDR2 YENEEA. V was pared by 0 bases and J by 12 bases, with 12 bases between.

This clone occurred once. V gene TRBV13 combines with J gene TRBJ1-4; D may be TRBD1 (5 bases). This CDR3 has 15 residues. V gave up 5 bases and J gave up 0 bases, with 10 bases separating them. CDR1 is PRHDT, CDR2 FYEKMQ, per germline (reference sequence). The CDR3 coding sequence is TGTGCCAGCAGCCTATGGGGGACAACTAATGAAAAACTGTTTTTT. This sequence encodes CASSLWGTTNEKLFF.

V gene TRBV7-9 combines with J gene TRBJ2-1; D possibly corresponds to TRBD1 (6 bases). V was cut by 1 base and J by 7 bases, with 11 bases left in between. Looked up from germline, CDR1 is SEHNR and CDR2 is FQNEAQ (reference sequence). This CDR3 spans 14 amino acids. CDR3: CASSLDTGHNEQFF. The DNA of the CDR3 is TGTGCCAGCAGCTTAGATACAGGGCATAATGAGCAGTTCTTC.

This chain links TRBV18 with TRBJ1-1, with D hard to call. The CDR3 is 13 amino acids. CDR1 KGHSH and CDR2 LQKENI come from the germline V gene. V was shortened by 0 bases and J by 10 bases, with 12 bases between the two germline ends. The CDR3 here is CASSPPYGEAAFF. Written as DNA, the CDR3 is TGTGCCAGCTCACCACCGTACGGGGAGGCAGCTTTCTTT.

The rearrangement links TRBV10-3 to TRBJ1-5; tentative D call: TRBD1 (6 bases). The germline V gene encodes CDR1 ENHRY and CDR2 SYGVKD. Trimming took 5 bases from V and 7 from J, leaving 12 bases between them. CDR3 length: 13 residues. The CDR3 nucleotides are TGTGCCATCAGTCAGGGGATAGGGCAGCCCCAGCATTTT. Translating it yields CAISQGIGQPQHF.

This chain uses TRBV28 with TRBJ2-7; D remains ambiguous. CDR1 and CDR2 (germline): MDHEN, SYDVKM. CDR3 length: 13 amino acids. Trimming left V 5 bases short and J 0 bases short, with 8 bases between. The chain's CDR3 is CASSPLTSYEQYF. The CDR3 nucleotides read TGTGCCAGCAGTCCTCTCACCTCCTACGAGCAGTACTTC.